A single sample is the source of the 10 T cell receptor beta chains below, sequenced in a study of blood T cell repertoires in COVID-19. Measured with immunoSEQ multiplex PCR; TCRdb has only the in-frame clones, and not every one. Of roughly 200,000 clones listed, around 84% were seen once; the top ten hold about 3.3%. Sequencing was carried out using PBMCs or T cells enriched from blood (not recorded which). The receptors here all came from a woman in her thirties who had been exposed to COVID-19.

This chain links TRBV4-3 with TRBJ2-5; 16 bases are shared with TRBD2. CDR3 length: 17 residues. From germline, CDR1 is LGHNA and CDR2 YSLEER. J lost 2 bases, V lost 4 bases, and 4 bases had no gene match. This CDR3 reads CASSPGLAGGTQETQYF. CDR3 sequence (DNA): TGCGCCAGCAGCCCGGGACTAGCGGGGGGGACGCAAGAGACCCAGTACTTC.

The J gene is TRBJ1-5, the V gene TRBV3-1 (or the pseudogene TRBV3-2); 7 nucleotides match TRBD1. V dropped 1 base and J dropped 6; count of bases not matched to a gene: 3. Germline V CDR1 and CDR2: LGHDT, YNNKEL (reference sequence). This CDR3 has 14 residues. CDR3 in amino acids: CASSQGQGTQPQHF. The CDR3 DNA reads TGTGCCAGCAGCCAAGGACAGGGAACTCAGCCCCAGCATTTT.

V is TRBV11-3 and J is TRBJ2-3, with 7 bases identical to TRBD1. Trimming removed 5 bases from V and 6 bases from J; junction bases left unmatched: 11. Germline CDR1 SGHNT, CDR2 YENEEA. This CDR3 contains 15 residues. CDR3 in amino acids: CASSPRDSDLDTQYF. The CDR3 region has the DNA TGTGCCAGCAGCCCCCGGGACAGCGATCTGGATACGCAGTATTTT.

The chain couples TRBV7-9 to TRBJ1-5, with 9 bases identical to TRBD1. CDR3 length: 16 residues. CDR1 and CDR2 from the germline V gene are SEHNR and FQNEAQ (reference sequence). The V gene end was trimmed by 4 bases and the J gene end by 6 bases; junction bases not matched to a gene: 10. The CDR3 region is CASSSGGTGLGQPQHF. CDR3 nucleotide sequence: TGTGCCAGCAGCTCAGGGGGGACAGGGTTGGGTCAGCCCCAGCATTTT. The variable domain in full, with the rest retrieved from reference TRBV7-9 and TRBJ1-5, is DTGVSQNPRHKITKRGQNVTFRCDPISEHNRLYWYRQTLGQGPEFLTYFQNEAQLEKSRLLSDRFSAERPKGSFSTLEIQRTEQGDSAMYLCASSSGGTGLGQPQHFGDGTRLSIL.

The V call is TRBV10-2, the J call TRBJ1-5; 9 nucleotides agree with TRBD1. The CDR3 runs 15 residues. V lost 3 bases, J lost 5 bases, and 5 bases stayed unmatched. Looked up from germline, CDR1 is WSHSY and CDR2 is SAAADI. The CDR3: CASSERGQGHQPQHF. CDR3 nucleotide sequence: TGCGCCAGCAGTGAACGGGGACAGGGCCATCAGCCCCAGCATTTT.

This rearrangement joins TRBV28 to TRBJ2-1, with D perhaps matching TRBD1 (5 bases). CDR3 length: 15 residues. Trimming left V 5 bases short and J 0 bases short, with 11 bases between. Germline CDR1 reads MDHEN; CDR2 reads SYDVKM. The CDR3 region is CASSVLDISYNEQFF. CDR3 DNA: TGTGCCAGCAGTGTACTGGACATCTCCTACAATGAGCAGTTCTTC.

The V and J genes are TRBV5-4 and TRBJ2-2, with TRBD2 as a possible D gene (6 bases). Germline-derived CDR1 and CDR2 are SGHNT and YYREEE (reference sequence). The ends were cut back, 0 bases at V and 2 bases at J, with 8 bases in the middle. There are 15 residues in the CDR3. CDR3 nucleotides: TGTGCCAGCAGCTTGGTCGGGGGTAACACCGGGGAGCTGTTTTTT. Translated: CASSLVGGNTGELFF.

This rearrangement joins TRBV10-3 to TRBJ1-1; D gene ambiguous. Germline V gene data show CDR1 as ENHRY and CDR2 as SYGVKD. The CDR3 runs 14 residues. The ends were cut back, 0 bases at V and 0 bases at J, with 5 bases in the middle. The CDR3 DNA reads as TGTGCCATCAGTGAGTCATCGGTGAACACTGAAGCTTTCTTT. The encoded protein is CAISESSVNTEAFF.

The V call is TRBV11-2, the J call TRBJ2-7; D possibly corresponds to TRBD2 (5 bases). This CDR3 region has 14 residues. Per the germline V gene, CDR1 is SGHAT and CDR2 is FQNNGV. V gave up 1 base and J gave up 3 bases, with 10 bases separating them. The CDR3 DNA follows: TGTGCCAGCAGCTTAGGGCGGGTTCACTACGAGCAGTACTTC. Translation gives CASSLGRVHYEQYF.

The chain is built from TRBV15 and TRBJ1-1, with TRBD1 matching 7 bases. Germline-derived CDR1 and CDR2 are LNHNV and YYDKDF (reference sequence). Germline trimming cut 3 bases from V and 6 bases from J; bases unmatched to any gene: 10. This CDR3 comprises 15 residues. CDR3 amino acids: CATSRERVTGAEAFF. The CDR3 bases are TGTGCCACCAGCAGGGAGAGGGTTACAGGGGCTGAAGCTTTCTTT. Full variable domain (rest looked up from reference TRBV15 and TRBJ1-1): DAMVIQNPRYQVTQFGKPVTLSCSQTLNHNVMYWYQQKSSQAPKLLFHYYDKDFNNEADTPDNFQSRRPNTSFCFLDIRSPGLGDTAMYLCATSRERVTGAEAFFGQGTRLTVV.